This TCR beta chain was documented in a study of OX40 agonist ivuxolimab in advanced cancers. The wider study: Ivuxolimab, an agonist antibody against OX40 (CD134), was given to patients. Allowance was made for prior anti-PD-1, anti-PD-L1 or anti-CTLA-4 therapy, and about 37% had some.

The assay was immunoSEQ multiplex PCR, and TCRdb's table has in-frame clones only and misses some. The sample records approximately 60,000 clones, more than 75% being singletons. The ends were cut back, 1 base at V and 5 bases at J, with 9 bases in the middle. Germline assignment: CDR1 KGHSH and CDR2 LQKENI. The CDR3 covers 13 residues. Details on this clone: No antigen is known for it.

Notes on the study in general: Low normalized T-cell clonal expansion also characterized some of the nonresponders.

This sequence was found in an adult with an advanced solid tumor such as melanoma, head and neck, liver or kidney cancer. The V gene is TRBV18, the J gene TRBJ2-7; D not resolved. Specimen: CD4+ or CD8+ T cells sorted from blood, collected in a trial of the OX40 agonist ivuxolimab. The CDR3 nucleotides read TGTGCCAGCTCACCACGTTCAGGCGACGAGCAGTACTTC. Translating gives CASSPRSGDEQYF.